Below, 18 T cell receptor beta chains from the same sample are listed, as sequenced in a study of identical twins. TCRdb reprocessed the 5' RACE reads with MiXCR, giving one entry per CDR3 protein. Of hundreds of thousands of distinct CDR3 sequences listed, around 20% are singletons. The data also belong to a second study, concerning T cells expressing NK-cell markers.

Sequencing was performed on PBMCs. The receptors here all came from a woman between 18 and 30 years old in good health.

This chain connects TRBV7-2 to TRBJ2-5; D remains unclear. V dropped 1 base and J dropped 10 bases, with 16 bases sitting between them. The CDR3 consists of 14 residues. CDR1 SGHTA and CDR2 FQGNSA come from the germline V gene. CDR3 loop: CASSLDLTLPGQYF. CDR3 bases: TGTGCCAGCAGCTTAGATCTGACCCTCCCAGGCCAGTACTTC.

The table lists this clonotype with a few counts. This chain uses TRBV20-1 with TRBJ2-1, with 7 bases identical to TRBD2. J lost 4 bases, V lost 0 bases, and 6 bases had no gene match. Germline lookup yields CDR1 DFQATT and CDR2 SNEGSKA (reference sequence). The CDR3 loop spans 15 amino acids. CDR3 DNA: TGCAGTGCTAGAGATTTTGCGGGGGAGTACAATGAGCAGTTCTTC. Translation: CSARDFAGEYNEQFF.

Ten or more counts support this clonotype. The rearrangement links TRBV29-1 to TRBJ2-3; perhaps TRBD2 as D (6 bases). Germline CDR1 reads SQVTM; CDR2 reads ANQGSEA. V was trimmed by 4 bases and J by 5 bases, leaving 10 bases between them. The length of the CDR3 is 12 residues. The CDR3 spells CSVGWGEDTQYF. The CDR3 coding sequence is TGCAGCGTTGGGTGGGGGGAAGATACGCAGTATTTT.

This clonotype has more than one count but fewer than ten. CDR3 in DNA: TGCGCCAGCAGCTTTGCCCTCTCCTACAATGAGCAGTTCTTC. Translating it yields CASSFALSYNEQFF. The chain recombines TRBV5-1 with TRBJ2-1; D gene ambiguous. CDR3 length: 14 amino acids. The germline gives CDR1 SGHRS, CDR2 YFSETQ. Trimming stripped 2 bases from V and 0 bases from J, with 6 bases between.

In its sample, this clonotype was seen a few times. The CDR3 loop reads CASSLPGRWGYTF. For the CDR3, the DNA is TGTGCCAGCAGTTTACCGGGACGGTGGGGCTACACCTTC. The J gene is TRBJ1-2, the V gene TRBV6-5; TRBD1 might be the D (5 bases). V was clipped by 4 bases and J by 8 bases, with 14 bases between them. The CDR3 runs to 13 residues. CDR1 is MNHEY, CDR2 SVGAGI, per germline.

This clonotype has a handful of counts. This chain links TRBV10-3 with TRBJ2-3; D gene unclear. V gave up 7 bases and J gave up 5 bases, with 13 bases separating them. Germline V gene data show CDR1 as ENHRY and CDR2 as SYGVKD. CDR3 size: 13 residues. The CDR3, as DNA: TGTGCCATCACGAAACAAGGAGAAGATACGCAGTATTTT. Amino acid sequence: CAITKQGEDTQYF.

This sequence joins TRBV6-2 or TRBV6-3 and TRBJ2-5; D perhaps matches TRBD2 (5 bases). This CDR3 contains 14 residues. V was pared by 7 bases and J by 1 base, with 13 bases between. Germline CDR1 reads MNHEY; CDR2 reads SVGEGT. The CDR3 spells CASTYDGIQETQYF. CDR3 nucleotides: TGTGCCAGCACCTACGACGGGATCCAAGAGACCCAGTACTTC.

The chain carries TRBV12-3 or TRBV12-4 and TRBJ2-5, with D possibly being TRBD2 (5 bases). CDR3 length: 13 residues. Trimming took 5 bases from V and 5 from J, leaving 12 bases between them. The CDR3 sequence is CASSTTRRETQYF. The CDR3 DNA reads as TGTGCCAGCAGTACCACTAGGAGGGAGACCCAGTACTTC.

The sample holds a few counts of this clonotype. This chain uses TRBV7-9 with TRBJ2-2; D is unclear. Germline lookup yields CDR1 SEHNR and CDR2 FQNEAQ (reference sequence). The CDR3 contains 13 residues. Trimming left V 4 bases short and J 6 bases short, with 9 bases between. CDR3 in amino acids: CASSSPVAGELFF. The CDR3 region has the DNA TGTGCCAGCAGCTCCCCAGTGGCCGGGGAGCTGTTTTTT. The complete variable domain, with remaining parts taken from reference TRBV7-9 and TRBJ2-2, reads DTGVSQNPRHKITKRGQNVTFRCDPISEHNRLYWYRQTLGQGPEFLTYFQNEAQLEKSRLLSDRFSAERPKGSFSTLEIQRTEQGDSAMYLCASSSPVAGELFFGEGSRLTVL.

The J gene is TRBJ2-3, the V gene TRBV6-5; a possible D gene is TRBD2 (6 bases). The V gene's germline CDR1 is MNHEY and CDR2 SVGAGI. This CDR3 has 16 residues. Between the trimmed V and J ends, which lost 0 bases and 3 bases, there was a span of 13 bases. The CDR3 region has the DNA TGTGCCAGCAGTTACTCGATACTAGCTATTACAGATACGCAGTATTTT. Translating it yields CASSYSILAITDTQYF.

This clonotype has only a few counts. The chain carries TRBV6-5 and TRBJ2-1, with 9 bases aligning to TRBD2. V lost 3 bases to trimming and J lost 1 base; unmatched junction nucleotides: 4. Germline V lookup: CDR1 MNHEY, CDR2 SVGAGI. The CDR3 has 16 amino acids. CDR3 sequence reads: CASSYSGGHSYNEQFF. DNA for the CDR3: TGTGCCAGCAGTTATAGCGGGGGTCATTCCTACAATGAGCAGTTCTTC.

This sequence joins TRBV20-1 and TRBJ1-1; D is ambiguous. V lost 4 bases and J lost 2, with 8 bases in between. Germline V gene data show CDR1 as DFQATT and CDR2 as SNEGSKA (reference sequence). This CDR3 has 12 amino acids. CDR3 protein: CSATDSNTEAFF. The CDR3 DNA sequence: TGCAGTGCTACGGATTCTAACACTGAAGCTTTCTTT.

This clonotype was counted between two and nine times. This chain links TRBV12-3 or TRBV12-4 with TRBJ2-1; TRBD1 matches 8 bases. This CDR3 spans 14 amino acids. J lost 0 bases, V lost 8 bases, and 3 bases had no gene match. The chain's CDR3 is CASLTGVSYNEQFF. The CDR3, as DNA: TGTGCCAGCTTGACAGGGGTCTCCTACAATGAGCAGTTCTTC.

There are many counts of this clonotype. The J gene is TRBJ2-3, the V gene TRBV6-1; no clear D gene. V gave up 5 bases and J gave up 0 bases, with 15 bases separating them. This CDR3 comprises 16 residues. Germline V gives CDR1 MNHNS, CDR2 SASEGT. The CDR3 spells CASSTGSRASTDTQYF. DNA of the CDR3: TGTGCCAGCAGTACCGGTTCTCGAGCTAGCACAGATACGCAGTATTTT.

Points on this clonotype: A clone one base away is much larger, so this may be a read error. The J gene is TRBJ2-7, the V gene TRBV15, with 8 positions matching TRBD2. CDR3 size: 15 residues. CDR1 is LNHNV and CDR2 is YYDKDF in the germline V gene (reference sequence). Written as DNA, the CDR3 is TGTACCACCAGCAGAGATCCTAGCGGGCTTTACGAGCAGTACTTC. This encodes CTTSRDPSGLYEQYF. Filled out from reference TRBV15 and TRBJ2-7, the complete variable domain reads DAMVIQNPRYQVTQFGKPVTLSCSQTLNHNVMYWYQQKSSQAPKLLFHYYDKDFNNEADTPDNFQSRRPNTSFCFLDIRSPGLGDTAMYLCTTSRDPSGLYEQYFGPGTRLTVT.

The chain is built from TRBV6-5 and TRBJ2-3; 11 bases are a match to TRBD1. The V gene's germline CDR1 is MNHEY and CDR2 SVGAGI. Trimming removed 11 bases from V and 10 bases from J; junction bases left unmatched: 8. The CDR3 consists of 12 residues. CDR3 protein: CAVRTGGRSQYF. The CDR3 region has the DNA TGTGCCGTCCGGACAGGGGGCCGGTCGCAGTATTTT.

The chain combines TRBV5-1 with TRBJ2-1; 7 nucleotides align to TRBD2. The CDR3 runs to 14 residues. Per germline, CDR1 SGHRS and CDR2 YFSETQ. The V segment lost 4 bases and the J segment 4 bases; nucleotides outside the gene matches: 5. CDR3 amino acids: CASSGGSGYNEQFF. As DNA, the CDR3 is TGCGCCAGCAGCGGAGGTAGCGGGTACAATGAGCAGTTCTTC.

The rearrangement uses TRBV9 and TRBJ1-2; D gene ambiguous. The length of the CDR3 is 13 residues. V was clipped by 4 bases and J by 8 bases, with 15 bases between them. Germline CDR1 and CDR2: SGDLS and YYNGEE. In DNA form, the CDR3 reads TGTGCCAGCAGCACCTTGCAGGAACGGGGCTACACCTTC. Its protein is CASSTLQERGYTF.